Listed below are T cell receptor beta chains from one sample, sequenced in a study of cytomegalovirus exposure and HLA in healthy donors. The method was immunoSEQ multiplex PCR; TCRdb's version includes in-frame clones alone and lacks a portion of them. Reported are over 200,000 clones; the ten largest clones contain less than 1%. Sequencing was carried out using PBMCs. These receptors originate from a woman under 40 in good health and CMV-seropositive. CDR3s include the opening cysteine and the closing phenylalanine or tryptophan. The D gene is left open where the match is weak.

CDR3	DNA	V	J	D
CASSKTGTSGSYEQYF	TGTGCCAGTAGTAAAACCGGGACTAGCGGGAGCTACGAGCAGTACTTC	TRBV19	TRBJ2-7	TRBD2
CASSTRSGRVSYEQYF	TGTGCCAGCAGTACCCGTAGCGGGAGGGTCTCCTACGAGCAGTACTTC	TRBV7-9	TRBJ2-7	TRBD2
CASSRQGLSGNTIYF	TGTGCCAGCAGCCGACAGGGCCTATCTGGAAACACCATATATTTT	TRBV5-6	TRBJ1-3	TRBD1
CASSQDPPTRGNYGYTF	TGCGCCAGCAGCCAAGACCCACCGACCCGGGGGAACTATGGCTACACCTTC	TRBV4-3	TRBJ1-2	.
CASSQAGQSSTGTYYEQYF	TGTGCCAGCAGCCAAGCAGGACAGTCCTCAACGGGCACATACTACGAGCAGTACTTC	TRBV4-2	TRBJ2-7	.
CASSLWTLKAEAFF	TGTGCCAGCAGTTTATGGACACTGAAGGCTGAAGCTTTCTTT	TRBV28	TRBJ1-1	.
CATPVGTASNSPLHF	TGTGCTACGCCCGTAGGGACAGCTTCTAATTCACCCCTCCACTTT	TRBV6-1	TRBJ1-6	TRBD1
CASRRPGQKSGELFF	TGTGCCAGCAGGAGACCGGGACAGAAGTCCGGGGAGCTGTTTTTT	TRBV5-8	TRBJ2-2	TRBD1
CASRGQQATNEKLFF	TGTGCCAGCAGGGGCCAGCAAGCAACTAATGAAAAACTGTTTTTT	TRBV6-5	TRBJ1-4	.
CASTFGGGYEQYF	TGTGCCAGCACCTTTGGAGGCGGGTACGAGCAGTACTTC	TRBV7-9	TRBJ2-7	.
CASSRSLQGGSYNEQFF	TGCGCCAGCAGCCGGTCCTTACAGGGGGGGTCCTACAATGAGCAGTTCTTC	TRBV4-3	TRBJ2-1	.
CASSSQAGGGYEQYF	TGTGCCAGCAGCTCTCAAGCGGGAGGGGGCTACGAGCAGTACTTC	TRBV7-2	TRBJ2-7	TRBD2
CASSVPGGRYNEQFF	TGTGCCAGCAGTGTTCCCGGGGGGCGCTACAATGAGCAGTTCTTC	TRBV6-1	TRBJ2-1	.
CASSLRGQGNSPLHF	TGTGCCAGCAGCCTACGCGGACAGGGAAATTCACCCCTCCACTTT	TRBV6-7	TRBJ1-6	TRBD1
CASSLGASEDNEQFF	TGTGCCAGCAGCTTAGGTGCTAGCGAGGACAATGAGCAGTTCTTC	TRBV11-3	TRBJ2-1	.
CASRYREGGTEAFF	TGTGCCAGTAGGTACAGGGAGGGAGGCACTGAAGCTTTCTTT	TRBV19	TRBJ1-1	.
CAWSNLTPETQYF	TGTGCCTGGAGTAATTTGACACCAGAGACCCAGTACTTC	TRBV30	TRBJ2-5	.
CASSPTPTYSIHLGELFF	TGTGCCAGCTCACCCACGCCTACATACAGTATCCATTTGGGGGAGCTGTTTTTT	TRBV18	TRBJ2-2	.
CASSLGHARSGNTIYF	TGCGCCAGCAGCCTCGGACATGCCCGCTCTGGAAACACCATATATTTT	TRBV5-1	TRBJ1-3	.
CASSLVGSGSVNEQFF	TGTGCCAGCAGCTTAGTTGGCAGCGGGAGTGTTAATGAGCAGTTCTTC	TRBV11-3	TRBJ2-1	TRBD2
CASSSRVIGSRETQYF	TGTGCCAGCAGTTCCCGTGTTATTGGCAGTCGAGAGACCCAGTACTTC	TRBV28	TRBJ2-5	.
CAISALAGVDEQFF	TGTGCCATCAGTGCCCTAGCGGGAGTGGATGAGCAGTTCTTC	TRBV10-3	TRBJ2-1	TRBD2
CASRRQGRMNTEAFF	TGTGCCAGCAGACGACAGGGGAGGATGAACACTGAAGCTTTCTTT	TRBV2	TRBJ1-1	TRBD1
CASSTDRDSYQPQHF	TGTGCCAGTAGTACCGATCGGGACAGCTATCAGCCCCAGCATTTT	TRBV19	TRBJ1-5	TRBD1
CASSLEGAGPYNEQFF	TGTGCCAGCAGCTTAGAGGGAGCGGGGCCTTACAATGAGCAGTTCTTC	TRBV11-2	TRBJ2-1	TRBD2
CASSQFQENTEAFF	TGCGCCAGCAGCCAGTTCCAGGAGAACACTGAAGCTTTCTTT	TRBV4-3	TRBJ1-1	.
CASSLDVGGELFF	TGTGCCAGCAGCTTGGACGTGGGAGGTGAGCTGTTTTTT	TRBV5-4	TRBJ2-2	.
CATSRDKHTQGARSYEQYF	TGTGCCACCAGCAGAGATAAACATACACAGGGGGCTAGATCCTACGAGCAGTACTTC	TRBV15	TRBJ2-7	TRBD1
CASRDLESYNEQFF	TGTGCCAGCCGTGATTTAGAGTCCTACAATGAGCAGTTCTTC	TRBV27	TRBJ2-1	.
CASSLGSLQGTIGYTF	TGTGCCAGCAGCTTAGGCTCCCTACAGGGTACTATAGGCTACACCTTC	TRBV7-9	TRBJ1-2	.
CASRTDRGGDQPNEQFF	TGTGCCAGTAGAACCGACAGGGGTGGGGACCAGCCCAATGAGCAGTTCTTC	TRBV19	TRBJ2-1	TRBD1
CASGWEILAEAFF	TGTGCCAGCGGCTGGGAGATACTCGCTGAAGCTTTCTTT	TRBV7-9	TRBJ1-1	.
CSVRTGGTEAFF	TGCAGCGTAAGGACAGGAGGGACTGAAGCTTTCTTT	TRBV29-1	TRBJ1-1	TRBD1
CASSPRGGPEAFF	TGTGCCAGCTCACCAAGGGGCGGCCCGGAAGCTTTCTTT	TRBV18	TRBJ1-1	.
CASSQAPTGTQVEQYF	TGCGCCAGCAGCCAAGCCCCGACCGGGACACAGGTCGAGCAGTACTTC	TRBV4-3	TRBJ2-7	.
CASSQEGRLRAFF	TGTGCCAGCAGCCAAGAGGGCAGGCTAAGAGCTTTCTTT	TRBV14	TRBJ1-1	.
CASSMLPQGPYGYTF	TGTGCCAGCAGTATGCTCCCCCAGGGGCCCTATGGCTACACCTTC	TRBV28	TRBJ1-2	.
CASSLAGGTGLYNEQFF	TGTGCCAGCAGCTTGGCAGGTGGGACTGGACTCTACAATGAGCAGTTCTTC	TRBV5-4	TRBJ2-1	.
CASSAPTGGNQPQHF	TGTGCCAGCAGTGCACCGACAGGGGGCAATCAGCCCCAGCATTTT	TRBV6-1	TRBJ1-5	TRBD1
CASRGTGVPYEQYF	TGTGCCAGCAGAGGGACAGGGGTACCCTACGAGCAGTACTTC	TRBV7-9	TRBJ2-7	TRBD1
CASSYSLAGGREQFF	TGTGCCAGCAGTTACTCGTTAGCGGGGGGTAGGGAGCAGTTCTTC	TRBV6-6	TRBJ2-1	TRBD2
CASSSTSGNYEQYF	TGTGCCAGCAGCTCGACTAGCGGGAACTACGAGCAGTACTTC	TRBV27	TRBJ2-7	TRBD2
CASSLLTGQELFF	TGTGCCAGCAGTTTATTGACAGGGCAGGAACTGTTTTTT	TRBV28	TRBJ1-4	TRBD1
CASSLGGQPQHF	TGTGCCAGCAGTTTGGGGGGTCAGCCCCAGCATTTT	TRBV28	TRBJ1-5	.
CASSPRLGGMNTGELFF	TGTGCCAGCAGCCCTCGATTGGGCGGGATGAACACCGGGGAGCTGTTTTTT	TRBV11-3	TRBJ2-2	.
CATEAGNEQYF	TGTGCCACCGAGGCAGGGAACGAGCAGTACTTC	TRBV10-3	TRBJ2-7	.
CASTQTGRNTEAFF	TGTGCCAGCACTCAGACAGGGCGGAACACTGAAGCTTTCTTT	TRBV6-5	TRBJ1-1	TRBD1
CASSQESLAARTQYF	TGTGCCAGCAGCCAAGAGTCTCTAGCGGCCCGGACCCAGTACTTC	TRBV4-2	TRBJ2-5	TRBD2
CASSPGWGPETQYF	TGTGCCAGCTCACCGGGGTGGGGGCCGGAGACCCAGTACTTC	TRBV18	TRBJ2-5	.
CASSEIGYTGELFF	TGTGCCAGCAGTGAAATCGGGTACACCGGGGAGCTGTTTTTT	TRBV6-1	TRBJ2-2	.